The entry below gives a single T cell receptor beta chain sequence along with its context. The sample originates from a study of technical replicates of blood from a handful of donors. The CDR3 consists of 13 residues. Germline V gene sequence: CDR1 MNHNY, CDR2 SVGAGI (reference sequence). J was trimmed by 5 bases and V by 6 bases; bases with no gene match: 0. Profiled with immunoSEQ multiplex PCR; TCRdb holds only in-frame clones, not every one. The table has some 64,000 clones, around 97% seen once. Specimen: T cells isolated from PBMCs. The clonotype comes from a human donor in good health. The V gene is TRBV6-6, the J gene TRBJ1-6, with TRBD1 identical over 8 bases. Here the CDR3 reads CASRDRDNSPLHF. Here the CDR3 DNA reads TGTGCCAGCAGGGACAGGGATAATTCACCCCTCCACTTT.